The present TCR beta chain was sequenced within a study of Ad26.COV2.S vaccination and SARS-CoV-2 variants. Study-level background: Doses of Ad26.COV2.S were injected into muscle once or twice, 56 days apart. Study outcomes and limitations: Substantial breadth was reportedly displayed by spike-specific CD8+ and CD4+ T cell responses after vaccination. Total T cell responses were possibly underestimated by TCR breadth and depth analyses.

The method was immunoSEQ multiplex PCR; TCRdb's version includes in-frame clones alone and lacks a portion of them. The sample shows 430,000 or so clones, about 88% of them seen only once. Turning to this clone: No antigen is known for it.

As to treatment: roughly 20 received Ad26.COV2.S at low or high dose, single or two shots; 5 received placebo; per-sample allocation not given. Vaccine and placebo recipients were sampled on day 63 after the first injection. The administered vaccine (an Ad26 vector) expressed Wuhan-strain SARS-CoV-2 spike. V lost 1 base to trimming and J lost 4 bases, with 11 bases between them. CDR1 and CDR2 (germline): SGHRS, YFSETQ. The CDR3 contains 14 residues. The specimen comprised peripheral blood, sampled in a trial of Ad26.COV2.S vaccine versus placebo. This receptor was obtained from a person between 18 and 65 years old who received the Ad26.COV2.S COVID-19 vaccine or a placebo. The chain recombines TRBV5-1 with TRBJ1-1; D unresolved. In DNA form, the CDR3 reads TGCGCCAGCAGCTTGTTGCCGGTCGGCACTGAAGCTTTCTTT. This translates into CASSLLPVGTEAFF. Supplemented by reference TRBV5-1 and TRBJ1-1, the full variable domain reads KAGVTQTPRYLIKTRGQQVTLSCSPISGHRSVSWYQQTPGQGLQFLFEYFSETQRNKGNFPGRFSGRQFSNSRSEMNVSTLELGDSALYLCASSLLPVGTEAFFGQGTRLTVV.